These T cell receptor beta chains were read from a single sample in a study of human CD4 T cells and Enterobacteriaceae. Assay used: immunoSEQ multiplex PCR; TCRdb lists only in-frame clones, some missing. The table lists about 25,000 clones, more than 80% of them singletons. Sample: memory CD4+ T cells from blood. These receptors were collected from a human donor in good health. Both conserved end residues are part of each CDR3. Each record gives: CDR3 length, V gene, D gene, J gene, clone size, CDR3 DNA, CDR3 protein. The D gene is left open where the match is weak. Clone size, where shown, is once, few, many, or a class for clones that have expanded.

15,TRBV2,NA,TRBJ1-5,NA,TGTGCCAGCAGACGAGGCCGGGACTCCCATCAGCCCCAGCATTTT,CASRRGRDSHQPQHF
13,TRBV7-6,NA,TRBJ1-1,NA,TGTGCCAGCAGCTTAGGAGCGGGCACTGAAGCTTTCTTT,CASSLGAGTEAFF
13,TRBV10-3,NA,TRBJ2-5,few,TGTGCCATCTCACGGACCGAACAAGAGACCCAGTACTTC,CAISRTEQETQYF
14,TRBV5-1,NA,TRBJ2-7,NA,TGCGCCAGCAGCTTGGGGGGTGGCTCCTACGAGCAGTACTTC,CASSLGGGSYEQYF
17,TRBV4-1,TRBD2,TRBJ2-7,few,TGCGCCAGCAGCCAAGATCATCGAGCGGGAGTGCGATACGAGCAGTACTTC,CASSQDHRAGVRYEQYF
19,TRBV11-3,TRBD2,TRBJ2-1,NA,TGTGCCAGCAGCCCATCCGGGACTAGCGGGAGGAGACCCTACAATGAGCAGTTCTTC,CASSPSGTSGRRPYNEQFF
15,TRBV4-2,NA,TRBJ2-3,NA,TGTGCCAGCAGCCACCAAGCGGGGACAACAGATACGCAGTATTTT,CASSHQAGTTDTQYF
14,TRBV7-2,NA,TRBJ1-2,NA,TGTGCCAGCAGCTCCCGACAGACCAGTAGTGGCTACACCTTC,CASSSRQTSSGYTF
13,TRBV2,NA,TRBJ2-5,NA,TGTGCCAGCACCTCCCTGCGGGGAGAGACCCAGTACTTC,CASTSLRGETQYF
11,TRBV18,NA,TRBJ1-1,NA,TGTGCCAGCTCACCGGGCACTGAAGCTTTCTTT,CASSPGTEAFF
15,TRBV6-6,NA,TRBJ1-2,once,TGTGCCAGCAGTTACTCGAGAGCGGGGGGCTATGGCTACACCTTC,CASSYSRAGGYGYTF
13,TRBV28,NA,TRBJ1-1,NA,TGTGCCAGCATCGGACAGATGAACACTGAAGCTTTCTTT,CASIGQMNTEAFF
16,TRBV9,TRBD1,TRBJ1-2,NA,TGTGCCAGCAGCCCAAACAACCGACAGGGGGGTAGTGGCTACACCTTC,CASSPNNRQGGSGYTF
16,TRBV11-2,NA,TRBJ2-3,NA,TGTGCCAGCAGCTTAGCGACAGCGAAACAAACAGATACGCAGTATTTT,CASSLATAKQTDTQYF
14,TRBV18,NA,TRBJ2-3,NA,TGTGCCAGCTCACCATCTTCTCGTGCGGATACGCAGTATTTT,CASSPSSRADTQYF
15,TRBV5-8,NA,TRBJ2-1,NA,TGTGCCAGCAGCTTTTCCGGGAGCTCCTACAATGAGCAGTTCTTC,CASSFSGSSYNEQFF